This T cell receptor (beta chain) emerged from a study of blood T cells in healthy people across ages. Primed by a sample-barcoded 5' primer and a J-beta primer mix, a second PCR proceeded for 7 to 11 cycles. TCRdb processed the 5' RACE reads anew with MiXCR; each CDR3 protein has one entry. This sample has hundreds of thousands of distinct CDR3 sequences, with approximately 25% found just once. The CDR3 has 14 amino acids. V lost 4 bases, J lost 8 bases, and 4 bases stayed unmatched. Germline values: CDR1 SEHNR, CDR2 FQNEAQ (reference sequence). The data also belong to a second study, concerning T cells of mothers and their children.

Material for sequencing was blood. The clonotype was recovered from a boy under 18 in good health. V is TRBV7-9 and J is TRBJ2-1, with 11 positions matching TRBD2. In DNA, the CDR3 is TGTGCCAGCAGCTCCACTAGCGGGAGTGATGAGCAGTTCTTC. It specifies CASSSTSGSDEQFF.